The entry that follows covers one T cell receptor (beta chain) sequence. Its antigen is currently unknown. In germline, CDR1 is ENHRY, CDR2 SYGVKD. Unmatched junction bases numbered 8, after V lost 6 bases and J lost 8 bases. The CDR3 consists of 13 residues. Libraries were prepared by immunoSEQ multiplex PCR; TCRdb keeps only in-frame clonotypes and omits some of them. The sample includes approximately 13,000 clones, just under 80% of them seen just once. The data belong to a study of OX40 agonist ivuxolimab in advanced cancers. Overall study: Participants averaged about 60 years of age (range about 23 to 80) and were over 75% male. Three patients showed partial responses: one hepatocellular carcinoma and two cutaneous melanoma cases. Study-wide findings and caveats: Those patients achieving a partial response at 0.1-3.0 mg/kg showed among the lowest clonal expansion. Circulating CD4+ and CD8+ T cells showed clonal expansion by week 6 at 0.1 to 3.0 mg/kg.

The sample in question was CD4+ or CD8+ T cells sorted from blood, obtained in a trial of the OX40 agonist ivuxolimab. The rearrangement uses TRBV10-3 and TRBJ1-2; 8 bases fit TRBD1. The TCR was taken from an adult with an advanced solid tumor such as melanoma, head and neck, liver or kidney cancer. CDR3 DNA: TGTGCCATCAGACCCGGGACAGGTATCGGCTACACCTTC. This gives the protein CAIRPGTGIGYTF.